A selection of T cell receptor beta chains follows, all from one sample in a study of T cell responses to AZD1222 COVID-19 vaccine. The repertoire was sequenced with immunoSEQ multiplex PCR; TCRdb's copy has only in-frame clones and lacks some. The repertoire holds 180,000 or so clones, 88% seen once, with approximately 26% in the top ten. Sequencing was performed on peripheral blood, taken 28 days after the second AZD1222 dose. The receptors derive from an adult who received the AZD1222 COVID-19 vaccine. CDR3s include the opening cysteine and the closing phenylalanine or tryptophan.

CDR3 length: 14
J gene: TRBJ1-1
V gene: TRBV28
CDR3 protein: CASRRGRLNTEAFF

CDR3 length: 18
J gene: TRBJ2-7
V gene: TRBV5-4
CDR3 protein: CASSLGSPATSGSYEQYF

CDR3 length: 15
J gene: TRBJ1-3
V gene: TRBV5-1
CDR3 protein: CASSSRDSSGNTIYF

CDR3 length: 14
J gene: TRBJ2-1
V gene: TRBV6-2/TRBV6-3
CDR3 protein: CASSYGSRYNEQFF

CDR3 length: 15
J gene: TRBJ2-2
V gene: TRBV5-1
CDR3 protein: CASRTGLAETGELFF

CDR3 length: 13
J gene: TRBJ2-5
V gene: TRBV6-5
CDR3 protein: CASRRGNQETQYF

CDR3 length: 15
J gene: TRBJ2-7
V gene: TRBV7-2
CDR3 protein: CASSPPPASGYEQYF

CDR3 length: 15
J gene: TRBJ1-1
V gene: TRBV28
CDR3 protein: CASSLSTGRGTEAFF

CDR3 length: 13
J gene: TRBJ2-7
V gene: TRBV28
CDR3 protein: CASTSDGPYEQYF

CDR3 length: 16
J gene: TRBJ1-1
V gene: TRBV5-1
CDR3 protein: CASSLGTGVMNTEAFF

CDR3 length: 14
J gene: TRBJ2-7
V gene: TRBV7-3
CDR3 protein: CASSLRGGRDEQYF

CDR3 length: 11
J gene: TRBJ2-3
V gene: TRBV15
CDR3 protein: CATSMADTQYF

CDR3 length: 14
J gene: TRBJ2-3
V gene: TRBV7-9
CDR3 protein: CASSFGRGTDTQYF

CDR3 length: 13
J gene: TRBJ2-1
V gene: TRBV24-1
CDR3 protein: CATSGSGPNEQFF

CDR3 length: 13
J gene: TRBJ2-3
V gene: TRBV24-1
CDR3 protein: CATSAIGGDTQYF

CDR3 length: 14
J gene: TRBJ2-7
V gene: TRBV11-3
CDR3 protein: CASSLSRGNNEQYF

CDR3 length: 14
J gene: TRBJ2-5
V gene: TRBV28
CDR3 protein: CASSLWRGLKTQYF

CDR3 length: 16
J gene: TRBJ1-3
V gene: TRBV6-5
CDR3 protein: CASSYSRPSSGNTIYF

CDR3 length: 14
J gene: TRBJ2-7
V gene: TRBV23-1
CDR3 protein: CASSQWDREYEQYF

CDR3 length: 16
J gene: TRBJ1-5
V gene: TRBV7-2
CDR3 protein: CASSLIGAGGPRPQHF

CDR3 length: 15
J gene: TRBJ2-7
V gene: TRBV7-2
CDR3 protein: CASSLAVGSPDEQYF

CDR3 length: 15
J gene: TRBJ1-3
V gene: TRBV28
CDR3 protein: CASTAGQPSGNTIYF

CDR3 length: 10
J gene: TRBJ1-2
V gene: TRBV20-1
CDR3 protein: CSALTDGYTF

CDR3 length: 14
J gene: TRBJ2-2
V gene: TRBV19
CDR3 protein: CASMVGQGIGELFF

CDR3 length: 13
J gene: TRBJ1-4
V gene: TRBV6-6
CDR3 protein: CASRGSSNEKLFF

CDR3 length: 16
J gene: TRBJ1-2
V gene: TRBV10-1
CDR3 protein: CASSGTGPREAYGYTF

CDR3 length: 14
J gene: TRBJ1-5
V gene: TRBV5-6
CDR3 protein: CASSPTGSNQPQHF

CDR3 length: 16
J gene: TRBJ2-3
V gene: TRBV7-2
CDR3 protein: CASSPNLAGGTDTQYF

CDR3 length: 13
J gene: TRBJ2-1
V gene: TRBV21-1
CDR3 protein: CASSRGESNEQFF

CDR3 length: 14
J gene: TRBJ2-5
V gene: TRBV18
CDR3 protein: CASSPLSGQETQYF

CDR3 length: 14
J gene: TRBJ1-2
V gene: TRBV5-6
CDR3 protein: CASSPGTGDYGYTF

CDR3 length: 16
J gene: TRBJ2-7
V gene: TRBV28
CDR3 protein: CASSQGSKMRSYEQYF

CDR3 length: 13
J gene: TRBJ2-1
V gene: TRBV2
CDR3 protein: CASTRLAQNEQFF

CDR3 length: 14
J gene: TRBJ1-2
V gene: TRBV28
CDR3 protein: CASTFMGVDYGYTF

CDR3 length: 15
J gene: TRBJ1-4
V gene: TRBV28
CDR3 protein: CASSLYQGINEKLFF

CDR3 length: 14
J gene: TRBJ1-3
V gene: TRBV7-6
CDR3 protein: CASSLTEAGNTIYF

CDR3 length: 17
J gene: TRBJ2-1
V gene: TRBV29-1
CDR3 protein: CSVGVGSGYRSYNEQFF

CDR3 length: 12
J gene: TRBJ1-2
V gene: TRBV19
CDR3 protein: CASSTTGGGYTF

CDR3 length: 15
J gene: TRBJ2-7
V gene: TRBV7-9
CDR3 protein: CASSLEPTSSYEQYF

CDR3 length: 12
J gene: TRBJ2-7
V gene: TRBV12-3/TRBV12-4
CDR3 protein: CASGRGPGEQYF

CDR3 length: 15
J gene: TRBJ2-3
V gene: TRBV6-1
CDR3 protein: CASSETTSGRDTQYF

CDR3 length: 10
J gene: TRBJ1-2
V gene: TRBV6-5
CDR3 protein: CASRGGSYTF

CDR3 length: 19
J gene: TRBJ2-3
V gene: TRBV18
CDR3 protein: CASSPSTSGLRAARDTQYF

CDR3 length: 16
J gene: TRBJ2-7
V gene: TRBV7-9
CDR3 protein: CASSLAGTSGSYEQYF

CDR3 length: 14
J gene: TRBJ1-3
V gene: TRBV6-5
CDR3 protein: CASSSSQGTNTIYF

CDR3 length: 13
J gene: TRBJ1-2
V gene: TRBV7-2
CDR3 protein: CASSRDRAWGYTF

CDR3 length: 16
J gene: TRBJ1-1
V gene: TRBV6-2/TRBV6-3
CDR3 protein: CASSYQSARVNTEAFF

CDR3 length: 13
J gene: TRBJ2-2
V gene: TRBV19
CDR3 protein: CASLAVHTGELFF

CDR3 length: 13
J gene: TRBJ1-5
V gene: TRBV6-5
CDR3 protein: CASRGAQNQPQHF

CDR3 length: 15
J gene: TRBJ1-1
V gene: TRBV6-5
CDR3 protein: CASSQSGTANTEAFF

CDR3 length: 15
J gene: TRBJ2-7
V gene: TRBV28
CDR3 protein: CASSLTARLVYEQYF

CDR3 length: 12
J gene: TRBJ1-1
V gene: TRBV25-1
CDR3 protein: CASSTPGTEAFF

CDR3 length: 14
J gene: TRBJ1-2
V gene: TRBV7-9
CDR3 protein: CASSLMGQGFGYTF

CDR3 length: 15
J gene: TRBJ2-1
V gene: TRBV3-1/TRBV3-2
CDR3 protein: CASSLLVLSYNEQFF

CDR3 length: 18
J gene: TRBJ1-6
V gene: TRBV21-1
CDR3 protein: CVAVAGQGIGTYNSPLHF